Presented here are 17 T cell receptor beta chains from one specimen sequenced in a study of cytomegalovirus exposure and HLA in healthy donors (dated by TCRdb to 2015 to 2018). Libraries came from the immunoSEQ multiplex PCR assay. For the multiplex PCR, a mixture combining 60 forward primers for TCR Vbeta segments and 13 reverse primers for TCR Jbeta segments was used. TCRdb took this table from immuneACCESS and kept in-frame rearrangements with V and J called. Such tables lack part of the clones; where checked against another copy, unresolved V genes explain under half of the gap, and the rest is unexplained. The sample includes some 150,000 clones, with 75% to 90% observed a single time. Roughly 4.4% of the sample rests with the top ten. The specimen sequenced was PBMCs. The source is a man aged 30 to 45 in good health and CMV-seronegative.

V is TRBV19 and J is TRBJ1-2; D not resolved. The CDR3 is 13 amino acids. CDR1 LNHDA and CDR2 SQIVND come from the germline V gene (reference sequence). The germline V and J ends were trimmed by 5 bases and 2 bases, with 9 bases remaining between them. Here the CDR3 DNA reads TGTGCCAGTAGTCCTTCTAAGAACTATGGCTACACCTTC. As protein: CASSPSKNYGYTF.

The chain employs TRBV27 and TRBJ2-6; possible D gene TRBD1, 6 bases. This CDR3 has 17 amino acids. The germline V gene encodes CDR1 MNHEY and CDR2 SMNVEV (reference sequence). V was clipped by 5 bases and J by 0 bases, with 14 bases between them. CDR3 DNA: TGTGCCAGCAGTCCCCGGGACACCCTCTCTGGGGCCAACGTCCTGACTTTC. It translates to CASSPRDTLSGANVLTF.

The genes are TRBV29-1 and TRBJ1-2; tentatively, D is TRBD1 (6 bases). V lost 4 bases and J lost 6, with 15 bases in between. The germline CDR1 and CDR2 sequences are SQVTM and ANQGSEA. The CDR3 length is 13 residues. DNA for the CDR3: TGCAGCGTTGGTGTGGGTTACAGGGATGGCTACACCTTC. Protein product: CSVGVGYRDGYTF. The full variable domain, with the rest looked up from reference TRBV29-1 and TRBJ1-2, is SAVISQKPSRDICQRGTSLTIQCQVDSQVTMMFWYRQQPGQSLTLIATANQGSEATYESGFVIDKFPISRPNLTFSTLTVSNMSPEDSSIYLCSVGVGYRDGYTFGSGTRLTVV.

CDR3: CASTVTGLVADTQYF. In nucleotides, the CDR3 is TGTGCCAGCACGGTCACAGGGCTCGTGGCAGATACGCAGTATTTT. The genes are TRBV27 and TRBJ2-3; the D gene is possibly TRBD1 (6 bases). This CDR3 is 15 amino acids long. Germline CDR1 reads MNHEY; CDR2 reads SMNVEV (reference sequence). Trimming took 7 bases from V and 4 from J, leaving 18 bases between them.

The J gene is TRBJ1-1, the V gene TRBV15; maybe TRBD1 (6 bases). CDR1 is LNHNV, CDR2 YYDKDF, per germline (reference sequence). The CDR3 is made up of 16 amino acids. The V and J ends lost 3 bases and 0 bases respectively, with 14 bases between them. CDR3 protein: CATSRGAWELNTEAFF. The CDR3 nucleotides are TGTGCCACCAGCAGGGGGGCGTGGGAATTGAACACTGAAGCTTTCTTT.

The gene calls are TRBV5-5 and TRBJ2-2; 8 nucleotides line up with TRBD2. This CDR3 comprises 18 residues. CDR1 is SGHKS, CDR2 YYEKEE, per germline (reference sequence). Germline trimming cut 2 bases from V and 2 bases from J; bases unmatched to any gene: 11. Here the CDR3 reads CASSLGAGGPTNTGELFF. In DNA, the CDR3 is TGTGCCAGCAGCTTAGGGGCGGGGGGTCCTACCAACACCGGGGAGCTGTTTTTT.

V is TRBV28 and J is TRBJ2-7; 8 bases match TRBD2. Germline lookup yields CDR1 MDHEN and CDR2 SYDVKM. The CDR3 covers 15 residues. The J segment lost 2 bases and the V segment lost 3 bases, leaving 6 bases of the junction unmatched. The CDR3 DNA reads as TGTGCCAGCAGTTTCAAGCTAGCGGGTGCCTACGAGCAGTACTTC. As protein: CASSFKLAGAYEQYF. The full variable domain, completed using reference TRBV28 and TRBJ2-7, is DVKVTQSSRYLVKRTGEKVFLECVQDMDHENMFWYRQDPGLGLRLIYFSYDVKMKEKGDIPEGYSVSREKKERFSLILESASTNQTSMYLCASSFKLAGAYEQYFGPGTRLTVT.

The V call is TRBV6-1, the J call TRBJ1-4; maybe TRBD1 (6 bases). Trimming took off 6 bases at V and 8 bases at J, with 16 bases between the two ends. Germline V gene lookup returns CDR1 MNHNS and CDR2 SASEGT. The CDR3 extends over 14 amino acids. CDR3 region: CASRLRGVEEKLFF. CDR3 DNA sequence: TGTGCCAGCAGGCTCAGGGGAGTAGAAGAAAAACTGTTTTTT.

This chain links TRBV5-1 with TRBJ2-1; D perhaps matches TRBD1 (6 bases). The V gene's germline CDR1 is SGHRS and CDR2 YFSETQ. V lost 4 bases and J lost 0, with 11 bases in between. This CDR3 is 15 amino acids long. For the CDR3, the DNA is TGCGCCAGCAGCCTCGACAGGCCCTCCTACAATGAGCAGTTCTTC. It is translated as CASSLDRPSYNEQFF.

This sequence joins TRBV5-4 and TRBJ1-2; 7 positions agree with TRBD1. Germline-derived CDR1 and CDR2 are SGHNT and YYREEE (reference sequence). V lost 0 bases and J lost 8; bases outside the gene matches: 10. The CDR3 is made up of 15 amino acids. The CDR3 spells CASSLAIGQAVGYTF. CDR3 nucleotides: TGTGCCAGCAGCTTGGCCATAGGACAGGCGGTGGGCTACACCTTC.

The J gene is TRBJ2-7, the V gene TRBV7-9, with 7 bases identical to TRBD2. The CDR3 spans 12 residues. With 3 bases clipped from V and 4 bases from J, the junction kept 0 bases outside the gene matches. The germline V gene encodes CDR1 SEHNR and CDR2 FQNEAQ (reference sequence). DNA for the CDR3: TGTGCCAGCAGCTTGCGGGAGTACGAGCAGTACTTC. Protein product: CASSLREYEQYF.

The chain links TRBV18 to TRBJ2-1; 9 positions agree with TRBD2. The CDR3 spans 13 residues. The junction had 7 bases not matched to a gene; V was cut back by 10 bases and J by 6 bases. CDR1 is KGHSH and CDR2 is LQKENI in the germline V gene. CDR3 region: CATGTSLPNEQFF. DNA of the CDR3: TGTGCCACCGGGACTAGCCTCCCCAATGAGCAGTTCTTC.

V is TRBV28 and J is TRBJ2-7, with D possibly TRBD2 on 5 matching bases. Deletions cut 1 base from V and 2 bases from J, with 9 bases between. The CDR3 covers 14 residues. CDR1 is MDHEN, CDR2 SYDVKM, per germline. This chain's CDR3 is CASSLSEAPYEQYF. CDR3 sequence (DNA): TGTGCCAGCAGTTTATCGGAGGCCCCCTACGAGCAGTACTTC.

The chain couples TRBV11-1 to TRBJ2-7, with 7 nucleotides matching TRBD2. From germline, CDR1 is SGHAT and CDR2 FQDESV (reference sequence). With V trimmed by 4 bases and J by 2 bases, 8 bases remained unmatched. This CDR3 region has 15 residues. In DNA form, the CDR3 reads TGTGCCAGCAGCTACTCGGGGGGTTGGGCCTACGAGCAGTACTTC. Its protein is CASSYSGGWAYEQYF. Drawing the rest from reference TRBV11-1 and TRBJ2-7, the complete variable domain is EAEVAQSPRYKITEKSQAVAFWCDPISGHATLYWYRQILGQGPELLVQFQDESVVDDSQLPKDRFSAERLKGVDSTLKIQPAELGDSAMYLCASSYSGGWAYEQYFGPGTRLTVT.

The V gene is TRBV5-6, the J gene TRBJ1-1; 9 bases agree with TRBD1. J was trimmed by 10 bases and V by 4 bases; bases with no gene match: 14. The germline gives CDR1 SGHDT, CDR2 YYEEEE. This CDR3 is built from 15 residues. The DNA for the CDR3 is TGTGCCAGCAGCCGAAACCCTACAGGGGGCAAGGGAGCTTTCTTT. This sequence encodes CASSRNPTGGKGAFF.

The rearrangement links TRBV27 to TRBJ2-6, with 7 bases fitting TRBD1. CDR1 MNHEY and CDR2 SMNVEV come from the germline V gene (reference sequence). The CDR3 is made up of 16 amino acids. Germline trimming cut 6 bases from V and 0 bases from J; bases unmatched to any gene: 5. As DNA, the CDR3 is TGTGCCAGCAGCCGGGACAGCTTCTCTGGGGCCAACGTCCTGACTTTC. Translation gives CASSRDSFSGANVLTF.

The chain is built from TRBV29-1 and TRBJ1-1, with 7 bases fitting TRBD1. Looked up from germline, CDR1 is SQVTM and CDR2 is ANQGSEA. V was pared by 7 bases and J by 1 base, with 3 bases of the junction left unmatched. This CDR3 comprises 12 residues. CDR3 nucleotides: TGCAGCGGCGGGACAGCGAACACTGAAGCTTTCTTT. Translating gives CSGGTANTEAFF. Looking up the rest from reference TRBV29-1 and TRBJ1-1 gives the full variable domain: SAVISQKPSRDICQRGTSLTIQCQVDSQVTMMFWYRQQPGQSLTLIATANQGSEATYESGFVIDKFPISRPNLTFSTLTVSNMSPEDSSIYLCSGGTANTEAFFGQGTRLTVV.